This TCR beta chain was captured in a study of OX40 agonist ivuxolimab in advanced cancers. Points from the study as a whole: In the expanded peripheral T cells, antigen specificity was never determined.

V lost 6 bases, J lost 1 base, and 7 bases lay in between. The CDR3 extends over 12 amino acids. CDR1 LNHDA and CDR2 SQIVND come from the germline V gene (reference sequence). In regard to this clone: As yet, its antigen is unknown.

Profiling relied on immunoSEQ multiplex PCR, and the TCRdb table lists in-frame clones only, not all of them. The repertoire includes 70,000 or so clones, roughly nine tenths of them detected once, and 0.25% to 0.3% sits in the top ten. The chain recombines TRBV19 with TRBJ2-7; tentative D call: TRBD1 (5 bases). The origin of this receptor is an adult with an advanced solid tumor such as melanoma, head and neck, liver or kidney cancer. Here the sequenced sample was CD4+ or CD8+ T cells sorted from blood, taken in a trial of the OX40 agonist ivuxolimab. CDR3 sequence reads: CASRDTSYEQYF. The CDR3 DNA reads TGTGCCAGTAGGGACACATCCTACGAGCAGTACTTC.